Below, one T cell receptor (beta chain) is given with its context. Its antigen is still unknown. The source of the sample is a study of T cell repertoires in ileal Crohn's disease. Findings and limits, study-wide: Compared with non-smokers, active smokers at surgery showed more clonal expansions. Sorted CD8 T cells held more high-frequency clones than CD4. All patients with clonality above 26.8% had endoscopic recurrence.

The CDR3 is 15 residues long. CDR1 is SGHDN, CDR2 FVKESK, per germline. V shed 4 bases and J shed 4 bases, with 17 bases lying between them. TCRB immunosequencing input was five hundred nanograms of biopsy DNA per sample. Profiled with immunoSEQ multiplex PCR; TCRdb holds only in-frame clones, not every one. The sample has 5,500 to 7,500 clones; around 80% are singletons. The chain couples TRBV14 to TRBJ2-7, with D possibly being TRBD1 (5 bases). Material: ileal tissue. This TCR derives from an adult with Crohn's disease. CDR3 protein: CASSPIGRVGYEQYF. CDR3 bases: TGTGCCAGCAGCCCGATCGGCAGGGTAGGGTACGAGCAGTACTTC. Variable domain in full (rest from reference TRBV14 and TRBJ2-7): EAGVTQFPSHSVIEKGQTVTLRCDPISGHDNLYWYRRVMGKEIKFLLHFVKESKQDESGMPNNRFLAERTGGTYSTLKVQPAELEDSGVYFCASSPIGRVGYEQYFGPGTRLTVT.